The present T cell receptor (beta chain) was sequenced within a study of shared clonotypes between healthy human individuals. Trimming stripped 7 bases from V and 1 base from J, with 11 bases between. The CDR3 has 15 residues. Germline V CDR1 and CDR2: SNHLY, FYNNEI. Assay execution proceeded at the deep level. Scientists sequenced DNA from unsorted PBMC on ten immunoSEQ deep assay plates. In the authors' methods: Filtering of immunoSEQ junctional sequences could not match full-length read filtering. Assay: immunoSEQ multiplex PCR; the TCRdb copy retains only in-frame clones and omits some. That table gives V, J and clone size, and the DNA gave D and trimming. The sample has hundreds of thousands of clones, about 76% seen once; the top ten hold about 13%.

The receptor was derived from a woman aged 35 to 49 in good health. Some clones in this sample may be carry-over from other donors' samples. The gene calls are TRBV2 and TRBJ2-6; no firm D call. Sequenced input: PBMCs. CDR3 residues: CASTSEGSGANVLTF. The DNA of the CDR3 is TGTGCCAGCACCTCGGAAGGGTCTGGGGCCAACGTCCTGACTTTC.